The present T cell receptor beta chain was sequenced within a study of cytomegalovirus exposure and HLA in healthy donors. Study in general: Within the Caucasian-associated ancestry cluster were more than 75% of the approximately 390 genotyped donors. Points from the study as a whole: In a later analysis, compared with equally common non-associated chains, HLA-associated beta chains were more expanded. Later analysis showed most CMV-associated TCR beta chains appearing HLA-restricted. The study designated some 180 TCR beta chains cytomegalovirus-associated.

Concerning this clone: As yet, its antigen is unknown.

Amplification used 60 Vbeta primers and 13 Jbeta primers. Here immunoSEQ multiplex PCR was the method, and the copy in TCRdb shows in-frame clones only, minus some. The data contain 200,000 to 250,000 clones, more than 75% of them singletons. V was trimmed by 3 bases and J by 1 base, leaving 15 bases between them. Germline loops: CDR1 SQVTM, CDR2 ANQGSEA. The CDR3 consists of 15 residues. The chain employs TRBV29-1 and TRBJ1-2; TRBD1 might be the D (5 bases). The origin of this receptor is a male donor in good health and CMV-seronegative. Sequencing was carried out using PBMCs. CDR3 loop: CSVEVFRVDNYGYTF. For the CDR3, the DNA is TGCAGCGTTGAGGTTTTCAGGGTTGATAACTATGGCTACACCTTC.